This is a list of T cell receptor beta chains from one sample in a study of CD8 T cells in ankylosing spondylitis. MiXCR, applied by TCRdb to the 5' RACE reads, yields one record per CDR3 protein. The data contain 200,000 to 300,000 distinct CDR3 sequences, under 30% of them seen just once; the ten biggest clones take up over 0.55%. Sequenced input: blood, either unsorted or a sorted T cell fraction (not recorded which). The receptor source for this set is a male donor with ankylosing spondylitis or in good health (not recorded which). Both conserved end residues are part of each CDR3. The D gene is left open where the match is weak. The size entry is marked missing in some rows and otherwise reads once, few, many or a size class.

TRBV21-1,-,TRBJ2-5,few,TGTGCCAGCAGCAAAGGGACTAGCGGGGGGGCGCTACGGGAGGAGACCCAGTACTTC,CASSKGTSGGALREETQYF
TRBV27,-,TRBJ2-2,many,TGTGCCAGCAGCCCTCGGGGGTGGGGCGGGGAGCTGTTTTTT,CASSPRGWGGELFF
TRBV19,TRBD2,TRBJ2-4,many,TGTGCCAGTAGTCCCAGGACTAGCGGGGCCAAAAACATTCAGTACTTC,CASSPRTSGAKNIQYF
TRBV12-3/TRBV12-4,-,TRBJ2-4,many,TGTGCCAGCAGTCTGGAAGCCAAAAACATTCAGTACTTC,CASSLEAKNIQYF
TRBV12-3/TRBV12-4,-,TRBJ2-3,many,TGTGCCAGCAGCGCGTGGGACCTCGGGGATACGCAGTATTTT,CASSAWDLGDTQYF
TRBV20-1,-,TRBJ2-3,many,TGCAGTGCTACCGCTAGCGCTGACACAGATACGCAGTATTTT,CSATASADTDTQYF
TRBV12-3/TRBV12-4,-,TRBJ2-1,-,TGTGCCAGCAGCCGACATCAGGGGGAGCAGTTCTTC,CASSRHQGEQFF
TRBV29-1,TRBD1,TRBJ2-1,many,TGCAGCGTTTTCACGCCCGGGACAGGTTCCTACAATGAGCAGTTCTTC,CSVFTPGTGSYNEQFF
TRBV20-1,TRBD1,TRBJ2-7,-,TGCAGTGCTCGACAGGGGGCACGAGAAGAGCAGTACTTC,CSARQGAREEQYF
TRBV29-1,-,TRBJ1-4,few,TGCAGCGTTCGGGGAATCTTGTTGAATGAAAAACTGTTTTTT,CSVRGILLNEKLFF
TRBV2,-,TRBJ1-5,many,TGTGCCAGTCGGGCCCCAGAGTCGCATCAGCCCCAGCATTTT,CASRAPESHQPQHF
TRBV12-3/TRBV12-4,TRBD1,TRBJ2-6,few,TGTGCCAGCGGATTACAGGGGGCGGTCGGGGCCAACGTCCTGACTTTC,CASGLQGAVGANVLTF
TRBV6-1,TRBD1,TRBJ2-5,-,TGTGCCAGCAGCGACAGGGTTGGTGAGGAGACCCAGTACTTC,CASSDRVGEETQYF
TRBV20-1,TRBD1,TRBJ1-4,many,TGCAGTGCTAGAGATCTGGGGACAGACGGTCAAAAACTGTTTTTT,CSARDLGTDGQKLFF
TRBV7-7,-,TRBJ2-5,-,TGTGCCAGCAGCTTAGTAGGGTTGGAGACCCAGTACTTC,CASSLVGLETQYF
TRBV20-1,TRBD1,TRBJ1-4,many,TGCAGTGCTCCCCCGGGACAGGGGGAAAAACTGTTTTTT,CSAPPGQGEKLFF
TRBV15,TRBD2,TRBJ2-7,few,TGTGCCACCAGCAGCGGGGGGATCTCCTACGAGCAGTACTTC,CATSSGGISYEQYF
TRBV28,TRBD1,TRBJ2-2,many,TGTGCCAGCAGTTTATATAGGACAGGGAACACCGGGGAGCTGTTTTTT,CASSLYRTGNTGELFF
TRBV12-3/TRBV12-4,-,TRBJ2-1,few,TGTGCCAGCGGGCCAGGTTCGCGGGGAGGCGATGAGCAGTTCTTC,CASGPGSRGGDEQFF
TRBV4-2,-,TRBJ2-1,-,TGTGCCAGCAGCCAAGACGGCAGATCTTGGTCCTACAATGAGCAGTTCTTC,CASSQDGRSWSYNEQFF
TRBV7-9,-,TRBJ2-3,-,TGTGCCAGCAGCCTGGATACGCAGTATTTT,CASSLDTQYF
TRBV7-6,TRBD1,TRBJ1-1,-,TGTGCCAGCAGCTTCGGGGGACAGGGGGGTATCTCTGAAGCTTTCTTT,CASSFGGQGGISEAFF
TRBV2,-,TRBJ2-5,few,TGTGCCAGCATGAAAGGAAGGGGCGGGGAGACCCAGTACTTC,CASMKGRGGETQYF
TRBV5-1,TRBD2,TRBJ2-3,many,TGCGCCAGCAGCTTCCCCTTAGGACTAGCGGGGGGACCGAGCGGAGATACGCAGTATTTT,CASSFPLGLAGGPSGDTQYF
TRBV12-3/TRBV12-4,TRBD2,TRBJ2-7,many,TGTGCCAGCAGTTTAGAGCTAGCGGGAGCCCACGAGCAGTACTTC,CASSLELAGAHEQYF
TRBV3-1,TRBD1,TRBJ1-1,many,TGTGCCAGCAGCCGTCAGGGGGGCGACACTGAAGCTTTCTTT,CASSRQGGDTEAFF
TRBV12-3/TRBV12-4,TRBD1,TRBJ1-5,-,TGTGCCAGCAGTACAGGGGGCGCGGGTCAGCCCCAGCATTTT,CASSTGGAGQPQHF
TRBV5-1,-,TRBJ2-6,many,TGCGCCAGCAGCTTGGATTTTTCTGGGGCCAACGTCCTGACTTTC,CASSLDFSGANVLTF
TRBV20-1,-,TRBJ1-1,-,TGCAGTGCCCGGGACGTCCGCCTGAACACTGAAGCTTTCTTT,CSARDVRLNTEAFF
TRBV10-3,TRBD2,TRBJ2-1,-,TGTGCCATCAGTGACCTCGGACTAGCGGGGGCCCTAGGTAATGAGCAGTTCTTC,CAISDLGLAGALGNEQFF
TRBV20-1,-,TRBJ2-7,many,TGCAGTGCTAGAGACCACAGGGTCGAGCAGTACTTC,CSARDHRVEQYF
TRBV12-3/TRBV12-4,-,TRBJ2-7,few,TGTGCCAGCAGTTTACGCAGGGGTGCGGACGAGCAGTACTTC,CASSLRRGADEQYF
TRBV24-1,-,TRBJ2-3,many,TGTGCCACCAGTGATCCCGGCCCCTCGGATACGCAGTATTTT,CATSDPGPSDTQYF
TRBV5-6,TRBD1,TRBJ2-2,many,TGTGCCAGCAGCCCGGACAGGGGGCTTGTCGGGGAGCTGTTTTTT,CASSPDRGLVGELFF
TRBV12-3/TRBV12-4,TRBD2,TRBJ2-7,many,TGTGCCAGCAGTCAATCCCGGGACTACCCTCACTACGAGCAGTACTTC,CASSQSRDYPHYEQYF
TRBV7-9,-,TRBJ2-4,many,TGTGCCAGCAGCCCTAACATAAGGGAGAAAAACATTCAGTACTTC,CASSPNIREKNIQYF
TRBV28,TRBD2,TRBJ2-3,-,TGTGCCAGCAGACCGACAGCCCTAGCGGGGGGCCGTCCTCGCACAGATACGCAGTATTTT,CASRPTALAGGRPRTDTQYF
TRBV20-1,-,TRBJ2-3,many,TGCAGTGCTAGACCCCAGGGAACAGATACGCAGTATTTT,CSARPQGTDTQYF
TRBV5-1,-,TRBJ1-2,few,TGCGCCAGCAGCTTCGAGGGCGAGGGCTACACCTTC,CASSFEGEGYTF
TRBV20-1,-,TRBJ2-2,many,TGCAGTGGGGCTAACACCGGGGAGCTGTTTTTT,CSGANTGELFF
TRBV7-2,-,TRBJ2-1,-,TGTGCCAGCAGCTTCCGGGACCCCAGCAATGAGCAGTTCTTC,CASSFRDPSNEQFF